In its sample, the clone carrying this T cell receptor beta chain was seen a few times. Antigen specificity is unknown. The treatment here: AdE1-LMPpoly-expanded autologous EBV-specific T-cell therapy followed by anti-PD-1 nivolumab. V was clipped by 4 bases and J by 6 bases, with 16 bases between them. The CDR3 is 14 residues long. Germline-derived CDR1 and CDR2 are SGDLS and YYNGEE. The sample originates from a study of EBV T-cell therapy then PD-1 blockade in nasopharyngeal carcinoma. The repertoire was sequenced with immunoSEQ multiplex PCR; TCRdb's copy has only in-frame clones and lacks some. The sample includes about 17,000 clones, approximately 88% of them seen just once.

The sample here was CD8+ T cells from blood, taken at day 0 from a patient whose treatment included autologous EBV-specific T cells and nivolumab. The chain joins TRBV9 to TRBJ1-2; D is possibly TRBD1 (6 bases). The sequence derives from a man aged 35 to 55 with nasopharyngeal carcinoma. CDR3 nucleotide sequence: TGTGCCAGCAGCCCAACTGGAGGGGGAAATGGCTACACCTTC. Amino acid sequence: CASSPTGGGNGYTF.